The 9 T cell receptor beta chains below come from one sample, sequenced in a study of blood T cell repertoires in COVID-19. The protocol was immunoSEQ multiplex PCR, while the TCRdb copy is restricted to in-frame clones and leaves out a portion. The sample records roughly 130,000 clones, around nine tenths being singletons. The sample was peripheral blood. All receptors come from a man in his fifties or sixties with active COVID-19.

The chain is built from TRBV10-2 and TRBJ2-1, with 10 bases identical to TRBD2. J was trimmed by 2 bases and V by 6 bases; bases with no gene match: 4. Per the germline V gene, CDR1 is WSHSY and CDR2 is SAAADI. The CDR3 has 15 residues. The CDR3 spells CASRELAGPYNEQFF. The DNA for the CDR3 is TGCGCCAGCAGGGAACTAGCGGGGCCCTACAATGAGCAGTTCTTC.

The CDR3 nucleotides are TGTGCCAGCAGCCTGTACCAGGGGGGTGGTGAAGCTTTCTTT. This encodes CASSLYQGGGEAFF. The rearrangement joins TRBV14 to TRBJ1-1; 7 bases map to TRBD1. From germline, CDR1 is SGHDN and CDR2 FVKESK. The CDR3 loop spans 14 amino acids. Trimming took 4 bases from V and 7 from J; bases not matched to a gene: 9.

As for this clone: Additional DNA sequences in this sample encode the identical CDR3. The rearrangement uses TRBV7-8 and TRBJ2-3; D is unclear. Germline CDR1 is SGHVS and CDR2 is FQNEAQ. This CDR3 is built from 14 residues. V lost 2 bases to trimming and J lost 0 bases, with 6 bases between them. As DNA, the CDR3 is TGTGCCAGCAGCTTAACGAGAAGCACAGATACGCAGTATTTT. It translates to CASSLTRSTDTQYF.

The chain carries TRBV10-2 and TRBJ2-1; 12 nucleotides match TRBD2. The germline V gene encodes CDR1 WSHSY and CDR2 SAAADI. This CDR3 has 15 amino acids. V lost 6 bases, J lost 4 bases, and 4 bases stayed unmatched. CDR3 in DNA: TGCGCCAGCAGCCCGACTAGCGGGAGTTACAATGAGCAGTTCTTC. As protein: CASSPTSGSYNEQFF.

This clone was picked up a small number of times. The chain recombines TRBV6-6 with TRBJ2-7, with a tentative D call TRBD1 (6 bases). CDR3 length: 15 amino acids. CDR1 and CDR2 from the germline V gene are MNHNY and SVGAGI (reference sequence). The V and J ends lost 2 bases and 2 bases respectively, with 13 bases between them. CDR3 protein: CASSYAQGLTYEQYV. In DNA, the CDR3 is TGTGCCAGCAGTTACGCTCAGGGGTTGACCTACGAGCAGTACGTC.

The chain couples TRBV20-1 to TRBJ1-1; D may be TRBD1 (6 bases). Deletions cut 6 bases from V and 7 bases from J, with 12 bases between. CDR3 size: 11 residues. The germline V gene has CDR1 DFQATT and CDR2 SNEGSKA (reference sequence). CDR3 protein: CSARGTHEAFF. For the CDR3, the DNA is TGCAGTGCCCGAGGGACACATGAAGCTTTCTTT.

This chain joins TRBV2 and TRBJ2-2, with D perhaps TRBD1 (7 bases). Germline assignment: CDR1 SNHLY and CDR2 FYNNEI. Trimming left V 6 bases short and J 5 bases short, with 16 bases between. There are 15 residues in the CDR3. CDR3 bases: TGTGCCAGCAGCCCCAGGACAGGAGGGACCGGGGAGCTGTTTTTT. This codes for CASSPRTGGTGELFF.

The chain carries TRBV3-1 (or the pseudogene TRBV3-2) and TRBJ1-2; perhaps TRBD1 as D (6 bases). The CDR3 is made up of 17 amino acids. The V gene lost 0 bases and the J gene lost 5 bases, with 19 bases spanning the gap. Germline V gene sequence: CDR1 LGHDT, CDR2 YNNKEL (reference sequence). The CDR3 is CASSQDYGTGTLYGYTF. CDR3 in DNA: TGTGCCAGCAGCCAAGATTACGGCACAGGGACCCTATATGGCTACACCTTC.

CDR3 protein: CATSSGVGGYTF. The CDR3, as DNA: TGTGCCACCAGTTCCGGGGTGGGTGGCTACACCTTC. V and J are TRBV24-1 and TRBJ1-2, with D hard to call. Germline CDR1 reads KGHDR; CDR2 reads SFDVKD. V was clipped by 6 bases and J by 7 bases, with 11 bases between them. This CDR3 has 12 amino acids.